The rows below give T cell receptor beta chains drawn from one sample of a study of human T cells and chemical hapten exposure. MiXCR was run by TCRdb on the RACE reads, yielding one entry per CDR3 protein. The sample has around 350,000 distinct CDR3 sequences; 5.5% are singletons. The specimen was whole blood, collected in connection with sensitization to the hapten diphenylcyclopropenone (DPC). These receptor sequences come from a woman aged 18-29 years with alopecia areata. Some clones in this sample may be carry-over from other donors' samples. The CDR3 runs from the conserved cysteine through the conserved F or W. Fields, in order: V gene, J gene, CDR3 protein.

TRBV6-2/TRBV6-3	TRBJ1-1	CASSGADRGSTEAFF
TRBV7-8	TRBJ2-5	CASSFTPGYQETQYF
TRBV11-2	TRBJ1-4	CASSLVQGGEKLFF
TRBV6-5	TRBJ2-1	CASSGADNEQFF
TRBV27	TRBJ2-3	CASGITADTQYF
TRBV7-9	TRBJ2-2	CASSPYRATDTGELFF
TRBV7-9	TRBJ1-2	CASSPGGAPSSYTF
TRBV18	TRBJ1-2	CASSPPGINDYGYTF
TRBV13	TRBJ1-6	CASTPGGGNSPLHF
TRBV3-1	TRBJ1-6	CASSQVRNSPLHF
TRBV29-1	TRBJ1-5	CSVGSGSNQPQHF
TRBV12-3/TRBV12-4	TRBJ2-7	CASSLWGAYEQYF
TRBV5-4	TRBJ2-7	CASSPSGTPTYEQYF
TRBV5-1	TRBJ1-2	CASSLALANYGYTF
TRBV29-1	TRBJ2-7	CSVAQGAVEQYF
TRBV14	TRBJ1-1	CASSWGVGTEAFF
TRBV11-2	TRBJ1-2	CASSSPGGSYTF
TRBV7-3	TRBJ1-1	CASSLTREVTEAFF
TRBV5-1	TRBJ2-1	CASSFSPSGGDEQFF
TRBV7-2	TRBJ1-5	CASSLELSNQPQHF
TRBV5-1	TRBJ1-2	CASRDRGRLLSGYTF
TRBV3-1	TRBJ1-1	CASSPGQLNTEAFF
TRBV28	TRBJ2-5	CASSVNQEAQYF
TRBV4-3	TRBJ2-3	CASSQGPGPSTDTQYF
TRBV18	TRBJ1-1	CASSPGGVFSEAFF
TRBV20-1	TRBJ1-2	CSASQANYGYTF
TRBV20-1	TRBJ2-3	CSARGLAGGPYTDTQYF
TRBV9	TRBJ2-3	CASSVSQGQTGTDTQYF
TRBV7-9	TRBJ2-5	CASSLAREGGETQYF
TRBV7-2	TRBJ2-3	CASSLGSAHTDTQYF
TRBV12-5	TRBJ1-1	CASGLVLGRKNTEAFF
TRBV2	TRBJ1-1	CASSVDRGIEAFF
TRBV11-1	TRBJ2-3	CASSFTPSDRADTQYF
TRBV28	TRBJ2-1	CASTPQGGYNEQFF
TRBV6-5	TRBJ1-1	CASSRTGMTPEAFF
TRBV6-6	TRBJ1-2	CASSSPDRIYGYTF
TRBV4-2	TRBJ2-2	CASSRQATSLENTGELFF
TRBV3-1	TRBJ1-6	CASSPGIGRSLHF
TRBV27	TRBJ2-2	CASGGPNTGELFF
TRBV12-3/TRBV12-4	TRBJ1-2	CASSATGVGYTF
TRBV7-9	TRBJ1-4	CASSLFGFATNEKLFF
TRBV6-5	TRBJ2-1	CASSFSGLAYNEQFF
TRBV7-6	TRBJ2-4	CASSSPYGNTKNIQYF
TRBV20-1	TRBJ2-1	CSASTSFSYNEQFF
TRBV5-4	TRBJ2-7	CASSERQGAHEQYF
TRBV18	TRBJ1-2	CASSSTGGYGYTF
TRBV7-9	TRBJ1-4	CASSPIYGSTNEKLFF
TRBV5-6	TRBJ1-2	CASSPQGGESYGYTF
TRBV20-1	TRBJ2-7	CSARGPGTSSYEQYF